A selection of T cell receptor beta chains follows, all from one sample in a study of identical twins. TCRdb re-called the 5' RACE reads through MiXCR, storing one row per CDR3 protein. The profile covers 1.5 million to 2 million distinct CDR3 sequences, with more than 30% appearing a single time and under 0.35% taken by the ten largest. Sequencing was done on a sample of cord blood. The receptors were gathered from a newborn girl in good health. The CDR3 runs from the conserved cysteine through the conserved F or W. D genes are given only for firm matches. A clone size is listed for some rows: how often the clone was seen (once, few, many), or a class if it is expanded.

>18|NA|TRBV28|NA|TRBJ2-7
TGTGCCAGCAGTTTATTCCCTCGGACAAGGGCCGCGAGCTACGAGCAGTACTTC
CASSLFPRTRAASYEQYF
>14|few|TRBV7-9|NA|TRBJ1-3
TGTGCCAGCAGCCTGACAGCCTCTGGAAACACCATATATTTT
CASSLTASGNTIYF
>15|NA|TRBV13|TRBD2|TRBJ2-5
TGTGCCAGCAGCTTACTAGCGGGAGGTAGTAATGAGCAGTACTTC
CASSLLAGGSNEQYF
>14|few|TRBV28|NA|TRBJ1-5
TGTGCCAGCAGATTCAGGGATTACAATCAGCCCCAGCATTTT
CASRFRDYNQPQHF
>15|once|TRBV6-5|TRBD1|TRBJ2-3
TGTGCCAGCTACGAGGGGACAGGGAACACAGATACGCAGTATTTT
CASYEGTGNTDTQYF
>16|few|TRBV6-2/TRBV6-3|NA|TRBJ2-1
TGTGCCAGCAGTTACTCGGGCGGTGATACCTACAATGAGCAGTTCTTC
CASSYSGGDTYNEQFF
>15|few|TRBV7-2|NA|TRBJ2-7
TGTGCCAGCAGCTTAGTTCAGCGGTGGTACAATGAGCAGTACTTC
CASSLVQRWYNEQYF
>16|NA|TRBV4-2|NA|TRBJ2-3
TGTGCCAGCGGCCAAGGGAGGGGGGCTAGCACAGATACGCAGTATTTT
CASGQGRGASTDTQYF
>14|NA|TRBV6-4|TRBD1|TRBJ2-5
TGTGCCAGCAGTGCCGAACAGGGGGCCTATGAGCAGTACTTC
CASSAEQGAYEQYF
>15|NA|TRBV2|NA|TRBJ1-5
TGTGCCAGCAGTGGGGGGCGGGATAGCAATCAGCCCCAGCATTTT
CASSGGRDSNQPQHF
>15|once|TRBV20-1|NA|TRBJ1-2
TGCAGTGCTAGTGTGTTGGGGCCGCCCAACTATGGCTACACCTTC
CSASVLGPPNYGYTF
>15|NA|TRBV25-1|NA|TRBJ1-1
TGTGCCAGCTCCTGGTTGGAGCCCATGAACACTGAAGCTTTCTTT
CASSWLEPMNTEAFF
>15|once|TRBV21-1|NA|TRBJ1-4
TGTGCCAGCAGCAAAGAGGGCAGCTCTAATGAAAAACTGTTTTTT
CASSKEGSSNEKLFF
>11|few|TRBV20-1|NA|TRBJ1-2
TGCAGTGCTTGGGGGGAGAATGGCTACACCTTC
CSAWGENGYTF
>14|NA|TRBV9|NA|TRBJ2-3
TGTGCCAGCAGCGTAGGGATCTATTCCGATACGCAGTATTTT
CASSVGIYSDTQYF
>17|NA|TRBV21-1|NA|TRBJ1-2
TGTGCCAGCAGCAAAAGCGACAGGGGGCGCGGATCTCTTGGCTACACCTTC
CASSKSDRGRGSLGYTF
>16|many|TRBV3-1|TRBD1|TRBJ2-5
TGTGCCAGCAGCCAATCAGGTGTCAGGGGGTTTGTGACCCAGTACTTC
CASSQSGVRGFVTQYF
>13|few|TRBV12-3/TRBV12-4|TRBD1|TRBJ1-2
TGTGCCAGCAGGCCAAGGACAGGGGGGGGCTACACCTTC
CASRPRTGGGYTF
>13|few|TRBV7-9|NA|TRBJ1-2
TGTGCCAGCAGCCGCCGGGACACCTATGGCTACACCTTC
CASSRRDTYGYTF
>13|NA|TRBV20-1|NA|TRBJ2-1
TGCAGTGCTAGAGCAGGGATCTACAATGAGCAGTTCTTC
CSARAGIYNEQFF
>12|NA|TRBV29-1|TRBD1|TRBJ1-1
TGCAGCGTTGAAAGGGACAGCCCTGAAGCTTTCTTT
CSVERDSPEAFF
>17|NA|TRBV19|NA|TRBJ2-4
TGTGCCAGTAGTATTGGCCAGTTAGGACTAGCCAAAAACATTCAGTACTTC
CASSIGQLGLAKNIQYF
>16|NA|TRBV5-5|TRBD2|TRBJ2-7
TGTGCCAGCAGCTTGCGCGAGACTAGCGGGCTCTACGAGCAGTACTTC
CASSLRETSGLYEQYF
>13|NA|TRBV28|NA|TRBJ2-5
TGTGCCAGCAGTTTGGGAAGTCCTGGGGGGCAGTACTTC
CASSLGSPGGQYF
>15|once|TRBV30|NA|TRBJ2-3
TGTGCCTGGAGTGGGACAGCGAGAAAGGTAGATACGCAGTATTTT
CAWSGTARKVDTQYF
>13|few|TRBV7-9|NA|TRBJ2-3
TGTGCCAGCAGCTTCGCGGGACGGGATACGCAGTATTTT
CASSFAGRDTQYF
>14|NA|TRBV29-1|TRBD2|TRBJ2-2
TGCAGCGTTGAGGGGCGGGAGGGCCAAAGGGAGCTGTTTTTT
CSVEGREGQRELFF
>15|NA|TRBV18|NA|TRBJ2-7
TGTGCCAGCTCACCTACGGGACGGACCACCTACGAGCAGTACTTC
CASSPTGRTTYEQYF
>15|NA|TRBV18|TRBD1|TRBJ2-4
TGTGCCAGCTCACCCCCTAACAGGGGGCTGGGCGTTCAGTACTTC
CASSPPNRGLGVQYF
>17|few|TRBV4-2|TRBD2|TRBJ2-1
TGTGCCAGCAGCCAATTAACCGGGACTAGCGGTAACAATGAGCAGTTCTTC
CASSQLTGTSGNNEQFF
>14|NA|TRBV28|NA|TRBJ2-3
TGTGCCAGCAGTTCCGGGCAACCCCCCAGGGCGCAGTATTTT
CASSSGQPPRAQYF
>14|few|TRBV27|NA|TRBJ2-7
TGTGCCAGCAGTTTCGGACAGATTTCCTACGAGCAGTACTTC
CASSFGQISYEQYF
>16|NA|TRBV13|NA|TRBJ2-4
TGTGCCAGCAGCTTACGCGTGGGGAAGGGCAAAAACATTCAGTACTTC
CASSLRVGKGKNIQYF
>15|NA|TRBV27|NA|TRBJ2-3
TGTGCCAGCAGTTTATCCCTCACCCGCACAGATACGCAGTATTTT
CASSLSLTRTDTQYF
>17|NA|TRBV18|NA|TRBJ2-4
TGTGCCAGCTCACCACTTTGGTCAGGTTCCCCTGGGAACATTCAGTACTTC
CASSPLWSGSPGNIQYF
>20|NA|TRBV7-2|NA|TRBJ2-1
TGTGCCAGCAGCTTCGACAGTCACCCTTGGGGGCCCCTCTCCTACAATGAGCAGTTCTTC
CASSFDSHPWGPLSYNEQFF
>17|NA|TRBV7-2|TRBD2|TRBJ2-7
TGTGCCAGCAGCCTCGCCGGGACTAGCGGGAGGGCCTACGAGCAGTACTTC
CASSLAGTSGRAYEQYF
>16|few|TRBV2|NA|TRBJ2-2
TGTGCCAGCTTGATTGAGGCGGGGGCCAACACCGGGGAGCTGTTTTTT
CASLIEAGANTGELFF
>16|many|TRBV4-1|NA|TRBJ2-6
TGCGCCAGCAGCCAAGAACCGGGTTTGTATGGCAACGTCCTGACTTTC
CASSQEPGLYGNVLTF
>15|few|TRBV28|NA|TRBJ2-3
TGTACCAGCAGTCCACTAACAGCTTTTGCCGATACGCAGTATTTT
CTSSPLTAFADTQYF
>16|NA|TRBV24-1|TRBD2|TRBJ2-1
TGTGCCTCCCAGGGAGTAGTTAGCGGGGGGGACAATGAGCAGTTCTTC
CASQGVVSGGDNEQFF
>15|few|TRBV7-6|TRBD1|TRBJ1-4
TGTGCCAGCAGCCCGGAACAGGGGATAGGTGAAAAACTGTTTTTT
CASSPEQGIGEKLFF
>13|NA|TRBV20-1|NA|TRBJ2-3
TGCAGTGCTAGGAAGGCGGGCATAGATACGCAGTATTTT
CSARKAGIDTQYF
>14|NA|TRBV7-2|NA|TRBJ2-1
TGTGCCAGCAGCTTAGTTTCGGGATGGAGTGAGCAGTTCTTC
CASSLVSGWSEQFF
>16|NA|TRBV18|NA|TRBJ2-3
TGTGCCAGCTCACCAGGGGTCGGGCGTAGCACAGATACGCAGTATTTT
CASSPGVGRSTDTQYF
>16|NA|TRBV19|NA|TRBJ2-1
TGTTCCAGTAGTGGAAGCCTCCGGGGTGCCTACAATGAGCAGTTCTTC
CSSSGSLRGAYNEQFF
>16|NA|TRBV4-2|NA|TRBJ2-3
TGTGCCAGCAGCCAAGATCCGCCGCCTAGCACAGATACGCAGTATTTT
CASSQDPPPSTDTQYF
>14|NA|TRBV28|NA|TRBJ1-2
TGTGCCAGCAGTTTGACCACGGGACTCTATGGCTACACCTTC
CASSLTTGLYGYTF
>14|many|TRBV29-1|NA|TRBJ1-2
TGCAGCGTTGTCGGGGACGAGGCTCCCTATGGCTACACCTTC
CSVVGDEAPYGYTF
>17|few|TRBV7-2|TRBD1|TRBJ1-5
TGTGCCAGCAGCTTAGGGGACAGAGTCCGGAGCAATCAGCCCCAGCATTTT
CASSLGDRVRSNQPQHF
>13|NA|TRBV11-1|NA|TRBJ1-4
TGTGCCAGCAGCTTAATCCCAGACGAAAAACTGTTTTTT
CASSLIPDEKLFF
>12|many|TRBV9|TRBD1|TRBJ2-4
TGTGCCAACATGCGACAGGGAGACATTCAGTACTTC
CANMRQGDIQYF
>16|few|TRBV4-1|TRBD1|TRBJ2-7
TGCGCCAGCAGCCAATGGGACAGGGGACTCTCCTACGAGCAGTACTTC
CASSQWDRGLSYEQYF
>15|many|TRBV24-1|TRBD1|TRBJ2-1
TGTGCCACCAGCACCGGGACAGGGCCGTACAATGAGCAGTTCTTC
CATSTGTGPYNEQFF